A single TCR beta chain is shown here with its context. Its cognate antigen is unknown. The data stem from a study of vaccination and CD4 T cells after COVID-19. Time point indicated: late sampling 161 to 241 days after vaccination in three convalescent patients. The treatment denotes: roughly 11-day PBMC culture with coronavirus spike peptide pools or control peptides (ViraFEST assay). The Oncomine TCR Beta short-read assay generated sequence data from the DNA of cultured CD4+ T cells. Each CDR3 protein is one row after TCRdb ran MiXCR on the PCR reads. The sample lists about 22,000 distinct CDR3 sequences; 30% to 35% were seen once. Germline CDR1 is MDHEN and CDR2 is SYDVKM. This CDR3 is built from 16 residues. With 7 bases removed from V and 0 bases from J, the gap between germline ends came to 18 bases.

The clonotype was recovered from a human donor who had recovered from COVID-19. The genes are TRBV28 and TRBJ2-5, with D uncertain. This material consisted of CD4+ T cells from blood, cultured in vitro, taken about 7 months after SARS-CoV-2 vaccination. The CDR3 sequence: CASISRHWADQETQYF. In nucleotides, the CDR3 is TGTGCCAGCATCTCCCGACACTGGGCAGACCAAGAGACCCAGTACTTC.